The entry below describes one TCR beta chain. CDR3 length: 16 residues. Germline V gene data show CDR1 as LNHNV and CDR2 as YYDKDF (reference sequence). V lost 0 bases, J lost 4 bases, and 12 bases lay in between. The sample is drawn from a study of blood T cell repertoires in COVID-19. The assay was immunoSEQ multiplex PCR, and TCRdb's table has in-frame clones only and misses some. This sample has about 300,000 clones; around 90% occur once, and the top ten carry 1.7%. The chain uses TRBV15 and TRBJ1-4; maybe TRBD1 (5 bases). The sequenced sample was PBMCs or T cells enriched from blood (not recorded which). The receptor comes from a woman aged 40 to 55 who had recovered from COVID-19. The CDR3 DNA reads as TGTGCCACCAGCAGAGACCGGTTGACAGATAATGAAAAACTGTTTTTT. It encodes CATSRDRLTDNEKLFF.